This passage covers 9 T cell receptor beta chains from one sample sequenced in a study of shared clonotypes between healthy human individuals. Some clones are missing from TCRdb's copy, which holds only in-frame ones; the method was immunoSEQ multiplex PCR. The table has about 600,000 clones, around three quarters seen once. The sample was PBMCs. The receptors here all came from a woman in her 40s in good health. Some clones in this sample may be carry-over from other donors' samples.

The rearrangement links TRBV4-3 to TRBJ2-2, with 12 nucleotides matching TRBD2. Trimming took 9 bases from V and 6 from J; bases not matched to a gene: 5. CDR1 is LGHNA and CDR2 is YSLEER in the germline V gene. The CDR3 loop spans 14 amino acids. The CDR3 protein is CASGLAGSPGELFF. The CDR3 bases are TGCGCCAGTGGACTAGCGGGATCCCCCGGGGAGCTGTTTTTT.

The rearrangement joins TRBV14 to TRBJ1-1; 9 bases map to TRBD1. CDR1 and CDR2 (germline): SGHDN, FVKESK. This CDR3 spans 15 amino acids. V lost 4 bases, J lost 4 bases, and 7 bases stayed unmatched. This chain's CDR3 is CASSPGQGTGTEAFF. In DNA form, the CDR3 reads TGTGCCAGCAGCCCTGGACAGGGGACGGGCACTGAAGCTTTCTTT.

Worth noting for this clone: In the same sample, other DNA sequences code for this CDR3. The DNA for the CDR3 is TGTGCCAGTAGTATCCCGGGACTAGCCGGGGAGCTGTTTTTT. Its protein product is CASSIPGLAGELFF. This chain links TRBV19 with TRBJ2-2; 8 bases map to TRBD2. CDR1 LNHDA and CDR2 SQIVND come from the germline V gene (reference sequence). This CDR3 is built from 14 residues. The V and J ends lost 3 bases and 6 bases, in that order; junction bases with no gene match: 3. Complete variable domain (other parts from reference TRBV19 and TRBJ2-2): DGGITQSPKYLFRKEGQNVTLSCEQNLNHDAMYWYRQDPGQGLRLIYYSQIVNDFQKGDIAEGYSVSREKKESFPLTVTSAQKNPTAFYLCASSIPGLAGELFFGEGSRLTVL.

J is TRBJ1-5 and V is TRBV30; tentatively, D is TRBD1 (5 bases). The CDR3 extends over 17 amino acids. Trimming cost V 2 bases and J 1 base, with 18 bases left between them. Germline CDR1 reads GTSNPN; CDR2 reads SVGIG (reference sequence). In DNA, the CDR3 is TGTGCCTGGAGTAGGTCTGGGGCGGAGGGGAGCAATCAGCCCCAGCATTTT. Its translation: CAWSRSGAEGSNQPQHF.

A single count supports this clone. The genes are TRBV27 and TRBJ2-3, with 11 nucleotides matching TRBD2. With 3 bases clipped from V and 2 bases from J, the junction kept 7 bases outside the gene matches. Germline V CDR1 and CDR2: MNHEY, SMNVEV (reference sequence). The CDR3 runs to 17 residues. CDR3 coding DNA: TGTGCCAGCAGTTTGGGGGGGACTAGCGGTTCCACAGATACGCAGTATTTT. Translating gives CASSLGGTSGSTDTQYF.

The chain joins TRBV29-1 to TRBJ1-2; D might be TRBD1 (5 bases). Germline lookup yields CDR1 SQVTM and CDR2 ANQGSEA. Trimming removed 5 bases from V and 1 base from J, with 17 bases in between. This CDR3 spans 15 amino acids. DNA for the CDR3: TGCAGCGTTTACTACCCGACAGACCGTAACTATGGCTACACCTTC. Translation: CSVYYPTDRNYGYTF.

This clone occurred a few times. The rearrangement links TRBV10-1 to TRBJ1-1; D perhaps matches TRBD1 (5 bases). Germline V gene sequence: CDR1 WNHNN, CDR2 SYGVQD (reference sequence). This CDR3 has 15 residues. With 0 bases removed from V and 10 bases from J, the gap between germline ends came to 18 bases. CDR3 amino acids: CASSESTGGTYGAFF. The CDR3 coding sequence is TGCGCCAGCAGTGAGTCGACCGGAGGGACTTACGGAGCTTTCTTT.

The V call is TRBV9, the J call TRBJ2-7; no clear D gene. V gave up 3 bases and J gave up 3 bases, with 10 bases separating them. This CDR3 is built from 13 residues. CDR1 is SGDLS and CDR2 is YYNGEE in the germline V gene. Here the CDR3 DNA reads TGTGCCAGCAGCGAAGGCCCTATCTACGAGCAGTACTTC. It translates to CASSEGPIYEQYF.

The chain links TRBV10-3 to TRBJ1-2; 7 bases align to TRBD1. Germline V gene sequence: CDR1 ENHRY, CDR2 SYGVKD. V lost 6 bases, J lost 4 bases, and 2 bases stayed unmatched. The CDR3 loop spans 12 amino acids. The DNA for the CDR3 is TGTGCCATCAGGAGGGACAGCTATGGCTACACCTTC. Its protein product is CAIRRDSYGYTF.